The sequence of this TCR beta chain was determined in a study of cytomegalovirus exposure and HLA in healthy donors. The PCR ran on 60 Vbeta and 13 Jbeta primers. Assay used: immunoSEQ multiplex PCR; TCRdb lists only in-frame clones, some missing. The table lists 95,000 to 150,000 clones, about 79% of them singletons, with about 1.8% in the top ten. This CDR3 region has 17 residues. V trimming: 3 bases; J trimming: 3 bases; junction bases outside the gene matches: 12. In germline, CDR1 is SEHNR, CDR2 FQNEAQ (reference sequence). This chain joins TRBV7-9 and TRBJ2-3, with 7 positions matching TRBD1. This receptor was identified in a man aged 45 to 65 in good health and CMV-seronegative. The sample taken for sequencing was PBMCs. CDR3 protein: CASSFATGYLGTDTQYF. CDR3 coding DNA: TGTGCCAGCAGCTTCGCGACAGGGTACCTGGGGACAGATACGCAGTATTTT. The whole variable domain, remainder taken from reference TRBV7-9 and TRBJ2-3, is DTGVSQNPRHKITKRGQNVTFRCDPISEHNRLYWYRQTLGQGPEFLTYFQNEAQLEKSRLLSDRFSAERPKGSFSTLEIQRTEQGDSAMYLCASSFATGYLGTDTQYFGPGTRLTVL.